The 2 T cell receptor beta chains in this list originate from one sample, sequenced in a study of shared clonotypes between healthy human individuals. It was CD45RO-negative cells, positively selected for CCR7, that made up naive CD8 cells, with terminally differentiated effector memory CD45RA+ cells excluded. This table comes from immunoSEQ multiplex PCR, and its TCRdb copy is limited to in-frame clones, with some not included. In the table there are around 640,000 clones, about 96% of which are singletons. The sequenced sample consisted of naive CD8+ T cells sorted from blood. These receptor sequences come from a woman in her thirties in good health.

With respect to this clone: Distinct nucleotide sequences in the sample also encode this CDR3. The V and J genes are TRBV5-1 and TRBJ2-3, with TRBD2 as a possible D gene (6 bases). The ends were cut back, 0 bases at V and 3 bases at J, with 8 bases in the middle. Per germline, CDR1 SGHRS and CDR2 YFSETQ. CDR3 length equals 14 residues. The CDR3 nucleotides read TGCGCCAGCAGCTTGGCCGGAGGGACAGATACGCAGTATTTT. Amino acids: CASSLAGGTDTQYF.

The chain has TRBV28 and TRBJ2-7; 7 positions agree with TRBD1. Germline V CDR1 and CDR2: MDHEN, SYDVKM. V trimming: 3 bases; J trimming: 5 bases; junction bases outside the gene matches: 4. The CDR3 sequence is 13 residues long. The CDR3 coding sequence is TGTGCCAGCAGTTTTGAGGGGGCTAACGAGCAGTACTTC. It specifies CASSFEGANEQYF.